The 32 T cell receptor beta chains in this list originate from one sample, sequenced in a study of cytomegalovirus exposure and HLA in healthy donors (dated by TCRdb to about 2017). The library was prepared using the immunoSEQ multiplex PCR assay. The multiplex PCR relied on a mix of 60 forward primers for TCR Vbeta segments and 13 reverse primers for TCR Jbeta segments. This immuneACCESS table, as held by TCRdb, lists in-frame sequences with V and J called but not all clones. Of the missing ones, under half trace to an unresolved V gene in checked studies; the others have no known cause. The sample contains under 200,000 clones, over 65% of them found a single time. The top ten clones comprise approximately 2.5% of the sample. Sequencing input: PBMCs. Receptors were obtained from a man in his 60s in good health and CMV-seronegative.

In this sample, this clone turned up once. The CDR3 end shows no conserved phenylalanine or tryptophan, and so a read error is likely. J is TRBJ1-1 and V is TRBV7-9; D is unresolved. This CDR3 contains 13 residues. Germline V gene data show CDR1 as SEHNR and CDR2 as FQNEAQ (reference sequence). V was shortened by 4 bases and J by 2 bases, with 8 bases between the two germline ends. CDR3: CASSSQRNTEAFL. CDR3 bases: TGTGCCAGCAGCTCACAGAGAAACACTGAAGCTTTCCTT.

This clone was found once. This sequence joins TRBV10-3 and TRBJ2-3; the D is unclear. Germline CDR1 and CDR2: ENHRY and SYGVKD. Trimming stripped 6 bases from V and 1 base from J, with 8 bases between. This CDR3 region has 13 residues. The CDR3 nucleotides are TGTGCCATCAGCAACCCGGGCACAGATACGCAGTATTTT. The encoded protein is CAISNPGTDTQYF.

A word on this clone: A junction end diverges from the germline sequence, so it may reflect a read error. The V call is TRBV7-7, the J call TRBJ2-2, with D possibly being TRBD1 (5 bases). The CDR3 runs 14 residues. Germline V lookup: CDR1 SSHAT, CDR2 FNYEAQ (reference sequence). The DNA of the CDR3 is TGTGCTAGCAGCCCGACAGTGAACACCGGGGAGCTGTTTTTT. This codes for CASSPTVNTGELFF. Together with reference TRBV7-7 and TRBJ2-2, the CDR3 gives the full variable domain: GAGVSQSPRYKVTKRGQDVTLRCDPISSHATLYWYQQALGQGPEFLTYFNYEAQPDKSGLPSDRFSAERPEGSISTLTIQRTEQRDSAMYRCASSPTVNTGELFFGEGSRLTVL.

The chain couples TRBV6-5 to TRBJ1-3, with 7 bases fitting TRBD1. Germline lookup yields CDR1 MNHEY and CDR2 SVGAGI. This CDR3 is 15 amino acids long. Trimming at V came to 0 bases and at J to 4 bases, leaving 3 bases not matched to a gene. The CDR3, as DNA: TGTGCCAGCAGTTACTCGACGGACAGGGGAAACACCATATATTTT. Protein product: CASSYSTDRGNTIYF.

This clone was found a few times. The J gene is TRBJ2-3, the V gene TRBV9; D perhaps matches TRBD2 (6 bases). CDR3 length: 16 residues. Per germline, CDR1 SGDLS and CDR2 YYNGEE. The V and J ends lost 0 bases and 6 bases respectively, with 17 bases between them. The chain's CDR3 is CASSVAPGRSDDTQYF. For the CDR3, the DNA is TGTGCCAGCAGCGTAGCCCCCGGGAGATCGGACGATACGCAGTATTTT. Full variable domain (missing parts from reference TRBV9 and TRBJ2-3): DSGVTQTPKHLITATGQRVTLRCSPRSGDLSVYWYQQSLDQGLQFLIQYYNGEERAKGNILERFSAQQFPDLHSELNLSSLELGDSALYFCASSVAPGRSDDTQYFGPGTRLTVL.

The chain employs TRBV2 and TRBJ2-3, with a tentative D call TRBD1 (5 bases). V lost 5 bases and J 1 base, leaving 7 bases between the germline ends. Germline-derived CDR1 and CDR2 are SNHLY and FYNNEI. The CDR3 is 13 residues long. CDR3 nucleotide sequence: TGTGCCAGCAGTTCACAGGGCACAGATACGCAGTATTTT. Its translation is CASSSQGTDTQYF.

This clone was observed a handful of times. This chain uses TRBV5-4 with TRBJ1-1, with D tentatively TRBD1 (5 bases). V was pared by 2 bases and J by 7 bases, with 9 bases between. The CDR3 is 12 residues long. Germline V gene lookup returns CDR1 SGHNT and CDR2 YYREEE (reference sequence). CDR3 sequence (DNA): TGTGCCAGCAGCTTTGGGCAGGGTGAAGCTTTCTTT. Translating it yields CASSFGQGEAFF.

The CDR3 DNA sequence: TGTGCCACCACGACAGGGGGCGTTGCTGGCTACACCTTC. It is translated as CATTTGGVAGYTF. The chain uses TRBV6-5 and TRBJ1-2; 10 nucleotides line up with TRBD1. With 10 bases clipped from V and 7 bases from J, the junction kept 9 bases outside the gene matches. Looked up from germline, CDR1 is MNHEY and CDR2 is SVGAGI. The CDR3 extends over 13 amino acids.

V gene TRBV11-2 combines with J gene TRBJ2-7, with D unresolved. CDR3 length equals 14 residues. Germline-derived CDR1 and CDR2 are SGHAT and FQNNGV. The ends were cut back, 5 bases at V and 2 bases at J, with 13 bases in the middle. CDR3 DNA sequence: TGTGCCAGCAGCCGGTCGAATGGGCCCTACGAGCAGTACTTC. This codes for CASSRSNGPYEQYF.

This chain uses TRBV28 with TRBJ2-3; 9 nucleotides agree with TRBD1. The CDR3 runs to 15 residues. Germline V gene sequence: CDR1 MDHEN, CDR2 SYDVKM. V was clipped by 5 bases and J by 3 bases; unmatched bases: 6. The CDR3 sequence is CASSLTGTGTDTQYF. The CDR3 DNA follows: TGTGCCAGCAGTCTAACCGGGACAGGGACAGATACGCAGTATTTT.

J is TRBJ1-1 and V is TRBV5-1, with D unresolved. CDR3 length: 14 residues. V shed 0 bases and J shed 0 bases, with 6 bases lying between them. Germline V gives CDR1 SGHRS, CDR2 YFSETQ. The DNA of the CDR3 is TGCGCCAGCAGCTTGGGAGTGATGAACACTGAAGCTTTCTTT. It encodes CASSLGVMNTEAFF.

For the CDR3, the DNA is TGTGCCAGCAGACGAGCGGTCGGCGAGCAGTACTTC. This encodes CASRRAVGEQYF. The rearrangement uses TRBV5-6 and TRBJ2-7; weak D call: TRBD2 (5 bases). Trimming removed 5 bases at V and 6 bases at J, with 12 bases between. Germline CDR1 reads SGHDT; CDR2 reads YYEEEE. The CDR3 consists of 12 residues.

V and J are TRBV5-1 and TRBJ2-3; 8 bases align to TRBD2. The CDR3 has 15 amino acids. The junction had 7 bases not matched to a gene; V was cut back by 3 bases and J by 4 bases. Germline CDR1 and CDR2: SGHRS and YFSETQ. Written as DNA, the CDR3 is TGCGCCAGCAGCTCCCTAGCGGGTCTATCAGATACGCAGTATTTT. Amino acids: CASSSLAGLSDTQYF.

This clone was seen just once. This chain joins TRBV7-2 and TRBJ2-6, with D possibly being TRBD2 (6 bases). CDR3 length equals 17 residues. The ends were cut back, 5 bases at V and 0 bases at J, with 14 bases in the middle. In germline, CDR1 is SGHTA, CDR2 FQGNSA. CDR3 in amino acids: CASSPWAGISGANVLTF. The CDR3 nucleotides read TGTGCCAGCAGCCCATGGGCGGGAATCTCTGGGGCCAACGTCCTGACTTTC.

The chain carries TRBV5-1 and TRBJ2-3; no definite D call. V lost 0 bases, J lost 0 bases, and 11 bases lay in between. The germline gives CDR1 SGHRS, CDR2 YFSETQ. The CDR3 consists of 16 residues. The CDR3: CASSLEEALSTDTQYF. The CDR3 region has the DNA TGCGCCAGCAGCTTGGAAGAAGCCCTAAGCACAGATACGCAGTATTTT.

The chain combines TRBV5-1 with TRBJ2-5; 11 bases map to TRBD2. The tail of the sequence fits TRBJ2-7 better, so the J call may be wrong. This CDR3 comprises 15 residues. Germline CDR1 SGHRS, CDR2 YFSETQ. The DNA of the CDR3 is TGCGCCAGCAGCGCGGATGGACTAGCGGGCTACGAGCAGTACTTC. It specifies CASSADGLAGYEQYF.

This clone appeared a single time. The junction does not match germline at one end; this may be a read error. This sequence joins TRBV7-9 and TRBJ2-7; TRBD1 aligns across 8 bases. Germline values: CDR1 SEHNR, CDR2 FQNEAQ (reference sequence). The CDR3 loop spans 15 amino acids. The CDR3 DNA follows: TGTTCCAGCAGCTTCCCCGACAGGGGCGCCTACGAGCAGTACTTC. This translates into CSSSFPDRGAYEQYF.

This clone was picked up a small number of times. The rearrangement links TRBV18 to TRBJ2-5; unclear D gene. This CDR3 spans 13 amino acids. Trimming shortened V by 1 base and J by 1 base, and 4 bases separated the two germline ends. Germline V gene data show CDR1 as KGHSH and CDR2 as LQKENI. The chain's CDR3 is CASSPQRQETQYF. The DNA for the CDR3 is TGTGCCAGCTCACCACAGCGCCAAGAGACCCAGTACTTC.

This clone has a handful of counts. The chain recombines TRBV15 with TRBJ2-7; 16 positions agree with TRBD2. Unmatched junction bases numbered 12, after V lost 0 bases and J lost 4 bases. The V gene's germline CDR1 is LNHNV and CDR2 YYDKDF (reference sequence). The CDR3 is 20 residues long. CDR3 DNA sequence: TGTGCCACCAGCAGAGATCTTAGGGGACTAGCGGGAGGGCCGGGATACGAGCAGTACTTC. This codes for CATSRDLRGLAGGPGYEQYF.

The chain uses TRBV19 and TRBJ2-7; 9 bases match TRBD1. Germline V gene sequence: CDR1 LNHDA, CDR2 SQIVND (reference sequence). The CDR3 extends over 15 amino acids. Trimming at V came to 2 bases and at J to 4 bases, leaving 6 bases not matched to a gene. The CDR3 sequence is CASSITTDRGYEQYF. In DNA form, the CDR3 reads TGTGCCAGTAGTATAACAACCGACAGGGGGTACGAGCAGTACTTC.

This rearrangement joins TRBV29-1 to TRBJ1-1, with D possibly being TRBD1 (6 bases). V lost 3 bases, J lost 2 bases, and 13 bases lay in between. Germline CDR1 and CDR2: SQVTM and ANQGSEA. This CDR3 spans 14 amino acids. CDR3 region: CSVERGRGNTEAFF. CDR3 coding DNA: TGCAGCGTTGAGAGGGGCAGGGGCAACACTGAAGCTTTCTTT.

This CDR3 is CASSEDIGSGSFEKLFF. The DNA for the CDR3 is TGTGCCAGCAGTGAGGATATAGGGTCAGGGTCCTTCGAAAAACTGTTTTTT. The chain couples TRBV6-1 to TRBJ1-4; D might be TRBD1 (5 bases). V was clipped by 3 bases and J by 8 bases, with 22 bases between them. Germline CDR1 and CDR2: MNHNS and SASEGT. This CDR3 comprises 17 residues.

The rearrangement joins TRBV14 to TRBJ2-5; D is possibly TRBD1 (6 bases). V dropped 1 base and J dropped 1 base, with 13 bases sitting between them. This CDR3 spans 16 amino acids. Germline loops: CDR1 SGHDN, CDR2 FVKESK. The CDR3 sequence: CASSQVRTAIQETQYF. The CDR3 DNA sequence: TGTGCCAGCAGCCAAGTCAGGACAGCAATCCAAGAGACCCAGTACTTC.

This clone was counted only a few times. The chain employs TRBV5-8 and TRBJ2-7, with D possibly being TRBD1 (5 bases). Trimming removed 0 bases from V and 3 bases from J, with 13 bases in between. The germline gives CDR1 SGHTS, CDR2 YDEGEE. This CDR3 comprises 15 residues. The CDR3 nucleotides are TGTGCCAGCAGCTTGGCCGGATCAGGGCTCTACGAGCAGTACTTC. Protein: CASSLAGSGLYEQYF. Drawing the rest from reference TRBV5-8 and TRBJ2-7, the complete variable domain is EAGVTQSPTHLIKTRGQQATLRCSPISGHTSVYWYQQALGLGLQFLLWYDEGEERNRGNFPPRFSGRQFPNYSSELNVNALELEDSALYLCASSLAGSGLYEQYFGPGTRLTVT.

V gene TRBV2 combines with J gene TRBJ2-7, with D tentatively TRBD2 (6 bases). The CDR3 has 15 residues. Germline V gives CDR1 SNHLY, CDR2 FYNNEI. Trimming took 0 bases from V and 3 from J, leaving 12 bases between them. CDR3 DNA: TGTGCCAGCAGTGAAGCTCAACTAGCCGGCTACGAGCAGTACTTC. Translation gives CASSEAQLAGYEQYF.

This sequence joins TRBV18 and TRBJ1-1; D not certain. The CDR3 spans 13 residues. Germline-derived CDR1 and CDR2 are KGHSH and LQKENI. The ends were cut back, 4 bases at V and 1 base at J, with 7 bases in the middle. This CDR3 reads CASSRSGNTEAFF. CDR3 DNA sequence: TGTGCCAGCTCACGCTCGGGGAACACTGAAGCTTTCTTT.

The chain links TRBV6-1 to TRBJ2-7; 7 bases line up with TRBD1. The CDR3 runs to 13 residues. J lost 1 base, V lost 7 bases, and 4 bases had no gene match. Germline CDR1 reads MNHNS; CDR2 reads SASEGT. The CDR3 loop is CASNPGQSYEQYF. The CDR3 nucleotides are TGTGCCAGCAATCCGGGACAGTCCTACGAGCAGTACTTC.

This clone was seen only once. This chain links TRBV11-2 with TRBJ1-1, with D unresolved. Per germline, CDR1 SGHAT and CDR2 FQNNGV. Trimming stripped 4 bases from V and 0 bases from J, with 12 bases between. The CDR3 is made up of 15 amino acids. The CDR3 nucleotides read TGTGCCAGCAGCTCAACAGATGAAATGAACACTGAAGCTTTCTTT. As protein: CASSSTDEMNTEAFF. The full variable domain, with the rest looked up from reference TRBV11-2 and TRBJ1-1, is EAGVAQSPRYKIIEKRQSVAFWCNPISGHATLYWYQQILGQGPKLLIQFQNNGVVDDSQLPKDRFSAERLKGVDSTLKIQPAKLEDSAVYLCASSSTDEMNTEAFFGQGTRLTVV.

The CDR3 DNA reads as TGTGCCGGCAAAGGGGACAGGGAGAACACTGAAGCTTTCTTT. Protein product: CAGKGDRENTEAFF. The chain links TRBV30 to TRBJ1-1; 9 bases are shared with TRBD1. The CDR3 length is 14 residues. V was clipped by 8 bases and J by 1 base; unmatched bases: 8. The germline V gene has CDR1 GTSNPN and CDR2 SVGIG (reference sequence).

J is TRBJ1-1 and V is TRBV10-3; TRBD1 might be the D (6 bases). This CDR3 is 15 amino acids long. The V end was cut by 0 bases, the J end by 4 bases, with 12 bases between. From germline, CDR1 is ENHRY and CDR2 SYGVKD. The DNA for the CDR3 is TGTGCCATCAGTGAGTCGGAGTTGGGGGCCACTGAAGCTTTCTTT. Its protein is CAISESELGATEAFF.

This chain connects TRBV16 to TRBJ2-7; 8 nucleotides match TRBD2. The CDR3 has 15 amino acids. V lost 1 base, J lost 9 bases, and 11 bases stayed unmatched. In germline, CDR1 is KGHSY, CDR2 FQNENV. The CDR3, as DNA: TGTGCCAGCAGCCAATTTCAGCGGGGGTCGGGCCCGCAGTACTTC. As protein: CASSQFQRGSGPQYF. Using reference TRBV16 and TRBJ2-7 for the parts outside the CDR3, the full variable domain is GEEVAQTPKHLVRGEGQKAKLYCAPIKGHSYVFWYQQVLKNEFKFLISFQNENVFDETGMPKERFSAKCLPNSPCSLEIQATKLEDSAVYFCASSQFQRGSGPQYFGPGTRLTVT.

This clone showed up just once. The chain joins TRBV27 to TRBJ1-2, with unresolved D. This CDR3 has 15 residues. V was shortened by 2 bases and J by 4 bases, with 14 bases between the two germline ends. Germline CDR1 is MNHEY and CDR2 is SMNVEV (reference sequence). DNA of the CDR3: TGTGCCAGCAGTTTAAATCGTTTCGCCGGCTATGGCTACACCTTC. As protein: CASSLNRFAGYGYTF.